These 17 T cell receptor beta chains were all obtained from the same sample, sequenced in a study of T cells in women clearing cervical HPV infection. TCRdb keeps only in-frame clones here, not all; method: immunoSEQ multiplex PCR. The sample is made up of tens of thousands of clones, and the top ten hold about 1.5% of it. The sequenced material came from blood buffy coat. The receptor set was obtained from a woman aged 18-70 years with a cervical HPV16 infection that either progressed to CIN3+ or cleared (not recorded which).

A word on this clone: The read gets to within 3 residues of the CDR3 end, and the germline J gene fills in the rest. The chain recombines TRBV19 with TRBJ2-5, with TRBD1 as a possible D gene (5 bases). V gave up 3 bases and J gave up 5 bases, with 13 bases separating them. The germline V gene has CDR1 LNHDA and CDR2 SQIVND (reference sequence). The CDR3 covers 14 residues. Partial CDR3 DNA: TGTGCCAGTAGTATCCCCAGGGTGGGGGAGACC. Translated, it gives CASSIPRVGET. In full, the CDR3 is CASSIPRVGETQYF. Full variable domain (outside the CDR3, taken from reference TRBV19 and TRBJ2-5): DGGITQSPKYLFRKEGQNVTLSCEQNLNHDAMYWYRQDPGQGLRLIYYSQIVNDFQKGDIAEGYSVSREKKESFPLTVTSAQKNPTAFYLCASSIPRVGETQYFGPGTRLLVL.

The sequenced part of the CDR3 DNA is TGCGCCAGCAGCGACAGGGCCTCTTCTAACTATGGC. Translating gives CASSDRASSNYG. The whole CDR3 sequence reads CASSDRASSNYGYTF. The chain combines TRBV5-1 with TRBJ1-2; 7 bases line up with TRBD1. Read sequence stops 3 residues before the CDR3 end, and the germline J gene provides the missing end. V shed 4 bases and J 0 bases; nucleotides not matched to a gene: 6. This CDR3 region has 15 residues. Germline lookup yields CDR1 SGHRS and CDR2 YFSETQ.

A remark on this clone: Read data end 3 residues before the CDR3 end; the end is taken from the germline J gene. This chain joins TRBV7-9 and TRBJ2-5; D unclear. V dropped 8 bases and J dropped 4 bases, with 8 bases sitting between them. Germline loops: CDR1 SEHNR, CDR2 FQNEAQ (reference sequence). The CDR3 extends over 11 amino acids. The CDR3 bases that were read are TGTGCCAGCGGTCCGGGAGAGACC. Encoded protein: CASGPGET. The full CDR3 protein is CASGPGETQYF.

The CDR3 DNA, read in part, is TGTGCCAGCAGCCCACAGCGGGGGGGCCGTATTGAG. Translated, it gives CASSPQRGGRIE. The full CDR3 is CASSPQRGGRIEQFF. This chain joins TRBV14 and TRBJ2-1, with 10 bases identical to TRBD2. The read ends 3 residues shy of where the CDR3 ends; the end is completed using the germline J gene. Per germline, CDR1 SGHDN and CDR2 FVKESK. The V gene end was trimmed by 4 bases and the J gene end by 9 bases; junction bases not matched to a gene: 9. The CDR3 consists of 15 residues.

Of note for this clone: The CDR3 end lies 3 residues beyond the end of the read and is filled in from the germline J gene. The chain combines TRBV29-1 with TRBJ1-4; D might be TRBD1 (5 bases). Per germline, CDR1 SQVTM and CDR2 ANQGSEA. Trimming left V 4 bases short and J 2 bases short, with 20 bases between. The length of the CDR3 is 17 residues. CDR3 bases read: TGCAGCGTTGTGAGTGGCGGGGGGAGGGCGACTAATGAAAAA. It codes for CSVVSGGGRATNEK. In full, the CDR3 is CSVVSGGGRATNEKLFF.

In the case of this clone: Coverage ceases 3 residues before the CDR3 finishes, and the germline J gene fills in the end. The rearrangement links TRBV20-1 to TRBJ2-7, with D perhaps matching TRBD1 (5 bases). Germline CDR1 DFQATT, CDR2 SNEGSKA (reference sequence). The germline V and J ends were trimmed by 6 bases and 2 bases, with 20 bases remaining between them. This CDR3 has 15 amino acids. The sequenced CDR3 bases are TGCAGTGCAAAACCCCCAGGACACGGGCCCTACGAG. It encodes CSAKPPGHGPYE. The whole CDR3 sequence reads CSAKPPGHGPYEQYF.

About this clone itself: The CDR3 end falls 3 residues outside the read, so it is completed with the germline J gene. The chain carries TRBV7-9 and TRBJ1-4, with D tentatively TRBD1 (5 bases). V lost 5 bases to trimming and J lost 8 bases, with 18 bases between them. Germline-derived CDR1 and CDR2 are SEHNR and FQNEAQ (reference sequence). The CDR3 loop spans 15 amino acids. The DNA read from the CDR3 is TGTGCCAGCAGCGGAACGCAGGGAATCTGGGAAAAA. Translation: CASSGTQGIWEK. In full, the CDR3 reads CASSGTQGIWEKLFF.

With respect to this clone: The read falls 3 residues short of the CDR3 end, and the missing part is taken from the germline J gene. This rearrangement joins TRBV5-6 to TRBJ2-2; TRBD1 matches at 7 bases. Germline V gene lookup returns CDR1 SGHDT and CDR2 YYEEEE. This CDR3 has 15 amino acids. The V segment lost 5 bases and the J segment 0 bases; nucleotides outside the gene matches: 4. Here the CDR3 reads CASRVTGSNTGELFF. The CDR3 bases that were read are TGTGCCAGCAGGGTGACAGGGTCGAACACCGGGGAG. Variable domain in full (rest from reference TRBV5-6 and TRBJ2-2): DAGVTQSPTHLIKTRGQQVTLRCSPKSGHDTVSWYQQALGQGPQFIFQYYEEEERQRGNFPDRFSGHQFPNYSSELNVNALLLGDSALYLCASRVTGSNTGELFFGEGSRLTVL.

On this clone: The read finishes 3 residues shy of the CDR3 end, and the germline J gene is used to complete it. The chain carries TRBV20-1 and TRBJ1-2; 8 bases line up with TRBD1. Per the germline V gene, CDR1 is DFQATT and CDR2 is SNEGSKA (reference sequence). Unmatched junction bases numbered 3, after V lost 1 base and J lost 5 bases. The CDR3 has 13 amino acids. Incomplete CDR3 DNA: TGCAGTGCTAGAGTCGGGACAGGTTATGGC. Encoded protein: CSARVGTGYG. Given in full, the CDR3 is CSARVGTGYGYTF.

Comment on this clone: The CDR3 end falls 3 residues outside the read, so it is completed with the germline J gene. This chain uses TRBV20-1 with TRBJ2-1; D is possibly TRBD2 (5 bases). In germline, CDR1 is DFQATT, CDR2 SNEGSKA (reference sequence). Trimming cost V 7 bases and J 7 bases, with 17 bases left between them. This CDR3 region has 13 residues. The part of the CDR3 DNA that was read is TGCAGTGTCGATTCCCTAGCCTTTAATGAG. Protein product: CSVDSLAFNE. The full CDR3 reads CSVDSLAFNEQFF.

CDR3 protein: CSAVKGSQYTDTQYF. The CDR3 DNA, read in part, is TGCAGTGCTGTTAAGGGGAGCCAGTACACAGATACG. The V and J genes are TRBV20-1 and TRBJ2-3; D may be TRBD1 or TRBD2 (5 bases each). The CDR3 is cut off 3 residues early in the read; its end comes from the germline J gene. Per the germline V gene, CDR1 is DFQATT and CDR2 is SNEGSKA (reference sequence). The CDR3 runs 15 residues. V shed 5 bases and J shed 2 bases, with 17 bases lying between them.

In the case of this clone: The read finishes 3 residues shy of the CDR3 end, and the germline J gene is used to complete it. The V call is TRBV19, the J call TRBJ2-7; 10 positions agree with TRBD2. The CDR3 covers 14 residues. Trimming cost V 5 bases and J 2 bases; bases outside gene matches: 3. The germline V gene encodes CDR1 LNHDA and CDR2 SQIVND (reference sequence). The sequenced part of the CDR3 DNA is TGTGCCAGTAGTCCGGGACTAGCGACCTACGAG. This encodes CASSPGLATYE. The full CDR3 sequence reads CASSPGLATYEQYF.

In regard to this clone: Read data end 3 residues before the CDR3 end; the end is taken from the germline J gene. The genes are TRBV18 and TRBJ2-7; TRBD1 might be the D (5 bases). The CDR3 loop spans 14 amino acids. Germline V gene data show CDR1 as KGHSH and CDR2 as LQKENI. The V end lost 4 bases, the J end lost 0 bases, and 10 bases lay between the germline ends. Incomplete CDR3 DNA: TGTGCCAGCTCACTGGACACAAACTCCTACGAG. Translated: CASSLDTNSYE. The full CDR3 protein is CASSLDTNSYEQYF.

Regarding this clone: The sequence runs out 3 residues before the end of the CDR3; the remainder is reconstructed from the germline J gene. The chain carries TRBV7-9 and TRBJ2-7; TRBD1 aligns across 9 bases. V was clipped by 4 bases and J by 4 bases; unmatched bases: 8. The CDR3 totals 15 residues. Per the germline V gene, CDR1 is SEHNR and CDR2 is FQNEAQ (reference sequence). Here the CDR3 reads CASSSQDRGRYEQYF. The part of the CDR3 DNA that was read is TGTGCCAGCAGCTCACAGGACAGGGGCCGGTACGAG. The whole variable domain, remainder taken from reference TRBV7-9 and TRBJ2-7, is DTGVSQNPRHKITKRGQNVTFRCDPISEHNRLYWYRQTLGQGPEFLTYFQNEAQLEKSRLLSDRFSAERPKGSFSTLEIQRTEQGDSAMYLCASSSQDRGRYEQYFGPGTRLTVT.

Worth noting for this clone: The CDR3 end falls 3 residues outside the read, so it is completed with the germline J gene. The chain is built from TRBV5-1 and TRBJ2-3; 7 bases are shared with TRBD2. CDR1 SGHRS and CDR2 YFSETQ come from the germline V gene. With 3 bases clipped from V and 0 bases from J, the junction kept 1 base outside the gene matches. This CDR3 contains 14 residues. The covered CDR3 bases are TGCGCCAGCAGCTCTAGCGGTAGCACAGATACG. Protein product: CASSSSGSTDT. The whole CDR3 reads CASSSSGSTDTQYF. Together with reference TRBV5-1 and TRBJ2-3, the CDR3 gives the full variable domain: KAGVTQTPRYLIKTRGQQVTLSCSPISGHRSVSWYQQTPGQGLQFLFEYFSETQRNKGNFPGRFSGRQFSNSRSEMNVSTLELGDSALYLCASSSSGSTDTQYFGPGTRLTVL.

Concerning this clone: The CDR3 end is not reached by the read, which stops 3 residues before it; the germline J gene fills it in. V and J are TRBV7-8 and TRBJ1-5; D is undetermined. V lost 4 bases to trimming and J lost 0 bases, with 10 bases between them. Germline lookup yields CDR1 SGHVS and CDR2 FQNEAQ. CDR3 size: 15 residues. The part of the CDR3 DNA that was read is TGTGCCAGCAGCTACGCGGGCAATAGCAATCAGCCC. Translating it yields CASSYAGNSNQP. The CDR3 as a whole reads CASSYAGNSNQPQHF.

This clone is medium-sized by frequency. The read falls 3 residues short of the CDR3 end, and the missing part is taken from the germline J gene. The genes are TRBV20-1 and TRBJ2-7; 10 nucleotides align to TRBD2. This CDR3 is built from 13 residues. Trimming took 5 bases from V and 3 from J; bases not matched to a gene: 4. Germline values: CDR1 DFQATT, CDR2 SNEGSKA (reference sequence). CDR3 DNA (partial): TGCAGTGCTCCGACTAGCGGGCTCTACGAG. Its translation: CSAPTSGLYE. The CDR3 reads in full as CSAPTSGLYEQYF.